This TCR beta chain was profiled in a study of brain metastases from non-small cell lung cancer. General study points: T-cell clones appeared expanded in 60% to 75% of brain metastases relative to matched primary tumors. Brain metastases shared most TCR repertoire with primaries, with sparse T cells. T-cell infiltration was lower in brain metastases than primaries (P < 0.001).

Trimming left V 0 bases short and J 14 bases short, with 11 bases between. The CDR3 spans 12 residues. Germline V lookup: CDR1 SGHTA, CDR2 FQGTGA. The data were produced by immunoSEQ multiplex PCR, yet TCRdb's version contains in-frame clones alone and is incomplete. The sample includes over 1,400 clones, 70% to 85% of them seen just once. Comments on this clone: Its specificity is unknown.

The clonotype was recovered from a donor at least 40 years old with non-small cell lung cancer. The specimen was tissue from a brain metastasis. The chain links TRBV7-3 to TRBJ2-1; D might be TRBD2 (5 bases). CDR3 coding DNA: TGTGCCAGCAGCTTAACGGACGCGAGGGAGTTCTTC. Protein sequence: CASSLTDAREFF.